The source of this T cell receptor (beta chain) is a study of blood T cells in healthy people across ages. The CDR3 loop spans 15 amino acids. V lost 4 bases and J lost 4, with 16 bases in between. CDR1 is LGHDT and CDR2 is YNNKEL in the germline V gene (reference sequence). The authors ran a second PCR of roughly 7 to 11 cycles using a sample-barcoded 5' primer and a J-beta primer mix. MiXCR, run by TCRdb on the 5' RACE reads, gives a single entry per CDR3 protein. The table has some 320,000 distinct CDR3 sequences, 25% to 30% seen once. The rearrangement links TRBV3-1 to TRBJ2-5; D is uncertain. Material: blood. This clonotype was sampled from a woman in her sixties or seventies in good health. The CDR3 DNA is TGTGCCAGCAGCCCCCGTGCTAGTTCTTTAGAGACCCAGTACTTC. Translation: CASSPRASSLETQYF.